A selection of T cell receptor beta chains follows, all from one sample in a study of shared clonotypes between healthy human individuals. Libraries were prepared by immunoSEQ multiplex PCR; TCRdb keeps only in-frame clonotypes and omits some of them. The table shows about 1 million clones, with 75% occurring only once. The specimen sequenced was memory CD4+ T cells sorted from blood. Receptors originate from a man aged 18 to 30 in good health. CDR3s leave out the opening cysteine and the closing phenylalanine or tryptophan. Size is stated for part of the rows, as once, few or many counts, or as a class when the clone is expanded.

>TRBV19|few
ASSIDRGSGYT
>TRBV6-5|.
ASSSPGATEAF
>TRBV21-1|.
ASSNNPTGQGNYGYT
>TRBV4-1|.
AGSQVSGLAGGHQY
>TRBV6-5|.
ASSYEAGGNTGELF
>TRBV5-4|few
ASSVGADRNTIY
>TRBV6-1|few
ATPAQGQGSQQY
>TRBV5-1|.
ASSLVGASYEQY
>TRBV5-4|.
ASSLGGAGSYNSPLH
>TRBV19|.
ASTPRRGAYGYT
>TRBV30|.
AWSPQTSGGLRNEQF
>TRBV28|few
ASRRGEESNQPQH
>TRBV5-4|.
ASQGWSTGELF
>TRBV6-5|.
ASSYSGGRTDTQY
>TRBV2|.
ASSEIPTDGSPLH
>TRBV5-6|.
ASSLRGAGEKLF
>TRBV11-2|.
ASSLDPWTGQETQY
>TRBV5-4|.
ASSLNINEKLF
>TRBV5-5|few
ASSPQGHQPQH
>TRBV5-1|few
ASSLAGGQGTDTQY
>TRBV7-2|once
ASSLKGQGWSSYEQY
>TRBV15|.
ATSRAWDREGHEQF
>TRBV5-1|.
ASSLVGGSLEQY
>TRBV6-6|once
ASTKLAGGGEQY
>TRBV7-9|.
ASSLAEKGTGANVLT
>TRBV23-1|many
ASSQFAEAF
>TRBV18|.
ASSPDRGGSPLH
>TRBV7-9|.
ASSPGARTEKLF
>TRBV5-6|.
ASSSTSSGTPEKLF
>TRBV29-1|.
SVVPGNTEAF
>TRBV19|.
ASSAGTGEKAF
>TRBV19|.
ASSIGTGRWQPQH
>TRBV7-7|.
ASSSGLVEKLF
>TRBV18|.
ASSQGNIGNTIY
>TRBV9|once
ASSVGPGLSTGELF
>TRBV19|.
ASSAYSNQPQH
>TRBV4-1|.
ASSQGGSWTNNEQF
>TRBV5-1|.
ASSLWGDNSPLH
>TRBV9|.
ASSVEASGGPFANTGELF
>TRBV5-1|once
ASSTIAGATDTQY
>TRBV7-2|few
ASSSDSGAQY
>TRBV29-1|many
SVQGMGNQPQH
>TRBV5-4|.
ASRLGRMNTEAF
>TRBV29-1|few
SVLDGNTEAF
>TRBV13|many
ASREREPPYEQY
>TRBV11-2|.
ASSSRTGSTDTQY
>TRBV7-2|once
ASSPSTSGSPRSVGLF
>TRBV19|.
ASSTRTSGTNNEQF
>TRBV7-7|.
ASSSGLATDTQY
>TRBV28|.
ASTRGGPYGYT
>TRBV14|.
ASSQDHSGGYGYT
>TRBV6-5|.
ASSYAGQGGETQY